This passage covers 21 T cell receptor beta chains from one sample sequenced in a study of T cells in Graves' hyperthyroidism and ophthalmopathy. TCR beta CDR3 regions were amplified from RNA. The HTBI primer set served for first-round RT-PCR of the TCR CDR3. In TCRdb, the multiplex PCR reads were re-called with MiXCR into one record per CDR3 protein. The top ten clones hold about 33% of a sample with around 300,000 distinct CDR3 sequences, 13% to 15% of them seen once. What was sequenced was blood. These receptors came from a woman aged 45-60 years with Graves' hyperthyroidism that later progressed to Graves' ophthalmopathy.

This clonotype was detected only a few times. The genes are TRBV13 and TRBJ2-7; TRBD1 matches 9 bases. V lost 4 bases and J lost 1; bases outside the gene matches: 8. Germline CDR1 reads PRHDT; CDR2 reads FYEKMQ (reference sequence). The length of the CDR3 is 16 residues. In DNA, the CDR3 is TGTGCCAGCAGCTCCGGGACAGGGTATGAATCCTACGAGCAGTACTTC. Protein: CASSSGTGYESYEQYF.

This clonotype came up many times. J is TRBJ1-2 and V is TRBV5-1, with 7 bases identical to TRBD1. This CDR3 region has 14 residues. V lost 3 bases and J lost 3; bases outside the gene matches: 5. Germline V gene lookup returns CDR1 SGHRS and CDR2 YFSETQ. The chain's CDR3 is CASSSGTADYGYTF. CDR3 in DNA: TGCGCCAGCAGCTCGGGGACAGCTGACTATGGCTACACCTTC.

Comments on this clonotype: Given a much more abundant clone one base away, this may be a read error. V usage is TRBV28 and J usage is TRBJ1-2, with D tentatively TRBD1 (6 bases). Germline lookup yields CDR1 MDHEN and CDR2 SYDVKM. The CDR3 is 15 residues long. The CDR3 here is CASSATGTQYYDYTF. In DNA, the CDR3 is TGTGCCAGCAGTGCTACCGGGACACAATACTATGACTACACCTTC.

This rearrangement joins TRBV5-1 to TRBJ1-3; D might be TRBD1 (5 bases). The CDR3 length is 14 residues. CDR1 and CDR2 (germline): SGHRS, YFSETQ. V was trimmed by 5 bases and J by 0 bases, leaving 9 bases between them. CDR3 loop: CASSGGYSGNTIYF. The CDR3 DNA reads as TGCGCCAGCAGTGGGGGATACTCTGGAAACACCATATATTTT.

The V and J genes are TRBV5-1 and TRBJ1-1; 9 bases match TRBD1. CDR3 length: 15 residues. V lost 2 bases and J lost 2; bases outside the gene matches: 4. Germline values: CDR1 SGHRS, CDR2 YFSETQ. CDR3 nucleotides: TGCGCCAGCAGCTTACAGGGGGCACCTAACACTGAAGCTTTCTTT. It is translated as CASSLQGAPNTEAFF.

The chain employs TRBV20-1 and TRBJ2-1; D gene ambiguous. Deletions cut 1 base from V and 12 bases from J, with 16 bases between. The CDR3 has 13 amino acids. Germline V gene lookup returns CDR1 DFQATT and CDR2 SNEGSKA (reference sequence). The CDR3 here is CSARGREAPWQFF. The CDR3 bases are TGCAGTGCTAGAGGTCGCGAGGCCCCATGGCAGTTCTTC.

This clonotype has at least ten counts. CDR3 nucleotide sequence: TGTGCCAGCAGCTTATCGAGCGGGAGTGGATCCCGGGAGCAGTACTTC. Translated: CASSLSSGSGSREQYF. The chain couples TRBV11-3 to TRBJ2-7, with 8 bases lining up with TRBD2. This CDR3 comprises 16 residues. The V gene end was trimmed by 2 bases and the J gene end by 7 bases; junction bases not matched to a gene: 13. The V gene's germline CDR1 is SGHNT and CDR2 YENEEA.

This clonotype appeared many times. This rearrangement joins TRBV11-1 to TRBJ2-7, with 8 bases matching TRBD2. CDR3 length: 15 residues. Germline V gene lookup returns CDR1 SGHAT and CDR2 FQDESV (reference sequence). With 4 bases clipped from V and 6 bases from J, the junction kept 11 bases outside the gene matches. CDR3 in amino acids: CASSSLTVAGGEQYF. CDR3 nucleotide sequence: TGTGCCAGCAGCTCTCTGACAGTCGCGGGGGGCGAGCAGTACTTC.

The chain uses TRBV28 and TRBJ1-3; 7 nucleotides line up with TRBD1. V lost 5 bases to trimming and J lost 0 bases; unmatched junction nucleotides: 10. The length of the CDR3 is 17 residues. Germline CDR1 is MDHEN and CDR2 is SYDVKM. The CDR3 is CASSGRDRANSGNTIYF. The CDR3 DNA is TGTGCCAGCAGTGGCCGGGACAGAGCAAACTCTGGAAACACCATATATTTT.

This clonotype was seen many times. The genes are TRBV7-2 and TRBJ2-3; either TRBD1 or TRBD2 may supply D (5 bases each). Trimming pared 1 base from V and 7 bases from J, leaving 9 bases between. There are 13 residues in the CDR3. Germline loops: CDR1 SGHTA, CDR2 FQGNSA. The chain's CDR3 is CASSLEGRHTQYF. The DNA for the CDR3 is TGTGCCAGCAGCTTAGAGGGGAGACATACGCAGTATTTT.

The sample holds a few counts of this clonotype. The chain uses TRBV4-1 and TRBJ1-6; 10 bases are shared with TRBD1. The CDR3 is 16 amino acids. Germline CDR1 reads MGHRA; CDR2 reads YSYEKL. V shed 4 bases and J 6 bases; nucleotides not matched to a gene: 6. The CDR3 coding sequence is TGCGCCAGCAGCCTAGATAGGGACAGGGGTAATTCACCCCTCCACTTT. It specifies CASSLDRDRGNSPLHF.

This clonotype was found many times. The chain recombines TRBV7-2 with TRBJ2-5; tentative D call: TRBD1 (6 bases). The CDR3 loop spans 13 amino acids. Trimming left V 5 bases short and J 5 bases short, with 12 bases between. The germline V gene has CDR1 SGHTA and CDR2 FQGNSA. Here the CDR3 reads CASSGTGWETQYF. CDR3 nucleotides: TGTGCCAGCAGCGGAACAGGGTGGGAGACCCAGTACTTC.

This clonotype was recorded many times. V gene TRBV20-1 combines with J gene TRBJ2-7; tentatively, D is TRBD1 (6 bases). V was trimmed by 3 bases and J by 7 bases, leaving 10 bases between them. Germline CDR1 reads DFQATT; CDR2 reads SNEGSKA (reference sequence). CDR3 length equals 11 residues. The CDR3 spells CSASSGEEQYF. The CDR3 nucleotides are TGCAGTGCTAGTTCAGGGGAGGAGCAGTACTTC.

On this clonotype itself: Possible read error: a much larger clone is one base away. This sequence joins TRBV25-1 and TRBJ2-1; 10 bases line up with TRBD2. This CDR3 contains 20 residues. Germline CDR1 and CDR2: MGHDK and SYGVNS. CDR3 in DNA: TGTGCCGGCAGTGAACCGGGTACTAGTGATAGCGGGAGGTCCTACAATGAGCAGTTCTTC. This gives the protein CAGSEPGTSDSGRSYNEQFF.

This clonotype was counted at least ten times. The rearrangement uses TRBV28 and TRBJ2-5; the D is unclear. Germline V gene data show CDR1 as MDHEN and CDR2 as SYDVKM. This CDR3 has 14 residues. The V and J ends lost 8 bases and 5 bases respectively, with 18 bases between them. CDR3 in amino acids: CASGSHKAWETQYF. The CDR3 DNA reads as TGTGCCAGCGGATCTCATAAGGCCTGGGAGACCCAGTACTTC.

This clonotype was seen repeatedly, ten times or more. The J gene is TRBJ1-1, the V gene TRBV2; 7 bases agree with TRBD1. This CDR3 spans 13 amino acids. In germline, CDR1 is SNHLY, CDR2 FYNNEI. V trimming: 5 bases; J trimming: 3 bases; junction bases outside the gene matches: 3. In DNA form, the CDR3 reads TGTGCCAGCAGTTTACAGGGGTACACTGAAGCTTTCTTT. Translating it yields CASSLQGYTEAFF.

The V gene is TRBV29-1, the J gene TRBJ1-4; no reliable D call. CDR1 and CDR2 from the germline V gene are SQVTM and ANQGSEA. With 7 bases removed from V and 3 bases from J, the gap between germline ends came to 18 bases. This CDR3 is 15 amino acids long. The CDR3: CSAPAGGSANEKLFF. DNA for the CDR3: TGCAGCGCCCCGGCTGGCGGTTCCGCTAATGAAAAACTGTTTTTT.

The sample holds a few counts of this clonotype. This clone may be a read error of a much larger clone one base away. This chain joins TRBV30 and TRBJ1-4; no reliable D call. V was pared by 5 bases and J by 8 bases, with 18 bases between. From germline, CDR1 is GTSNPN and CDR2 SVGIG (reference sequence). The CDR3 has 14 amino acids. This CDR3 reads CAWRPTWAGEKLFF. CDR3 nucleotide sequence: TGTGCCTGGCGTCCGACCTGGGCGGGGGAAAAACTGTTTTTT.

The sample holds many counts of this clonotype. V and J are TRBV6-2 or TRBV6-3 and TRBJ2-5, with 11 bases fitting TRBD2. CDR1 and CDR2 from the germline V gene are MNHEY and SVGEGT. The CDR3 is made up of 13 amino acids. After removal of 4 bases from V and 11 bases from J, the junction contained 6 bases not matched to a gene. The CDR3 sequence is CASSLGLAESQYF. For the CDR3, the DNA is TGTGCCAGCAGTTTGGGACTAGCGGAGTCACAGTACTTC.

The sample holds many counts of this clonotype. This chain uses TRBV9 with TRBJ2-2; 11 bases align to TRBD2. V shed 0 bases, J shed 5 bases, and the junction held 6 bases outside the gene matches. Germline CDR1 and CDR2: SGDLS and YYNGEE. The CDR3 contains 17 residues. CDR3 protein: CASSVGLAGGWTGELFF. DNA for the CDR3: TGTGCCAGCAGCGTAGGGCTAGCGGGAGGTTGGACCGGGGAGCTGTTTTTT.

The CDR3 coding sequence is TGCGCCAGCAGTGAGAAGAGTTACTCTGGAAACACCATATATTTT. Its translation is CASSEKSYSGNTIYF. The V gene is TRBV10-2, the J gene TRBJ1-3; no clear D. Germline assignment: CDR1 WSHSY and CDR2 SAAADI. The CDR3 runs 15 residues. The V and J ends lost 2 bases and 0 bases respectively, with 8 bases between them.